This entry describes one TCR beta chain. Its matching antigen is unknown. Because the CDR3 is missing its conserved closing phenylalanine or tryptophan, this is likely a read error. The data derive from a study of molecular identifiers for immune sequencing clone quantification. Overall study findings and caveats: With a barcode shared among identical TCR molecules, highly expanded clone sizes could be underestimated. The share of molecules held by clones above 20 RNA copies was over 97% in effector cells and under 1% in naive cells. Spiked TCR RNA from one Jurkat cell reportedly showed up when mixed among one million naive cells.

TCRdb re-analysed the PCR reads in MiXCR, keeping a single row per CDR3 protein. The sample consists of a few hundred thousand distinct CDR3 sequences, around 25% of them appearing once. The CDR3 is 13 residues long. Germline CDR1 and CDR2: SGHRS and YFSETQ. Between the trimmed V and J ends, which lost 0 bases and 4 bases, there was a span of 8 bases. Sorting captured naive CD8 T cells as CD8+CD4-CCR7+CD45RA+. The origin of this receptor is a human donor in good health. Some libraries in this study had Jurkat cell RNA spiked in. The V call is TRBV5-1, the J call TRBJ2-7, with D perhaps matching TRBD2 (5 bases). Sequencing was performed on naive CD8+ T cells from blood, with Jurkat cell RNA spiked in. Noted subset: FACS-sorted CD8+CD4-CCR7+CD45RA+ naive T cells. The CDR3: CASSLASGYEQYS. The CDR3 nucleotides are TGCGCCAGCAGCTTGGCCTCGGGGTACGAGCAGTACTCC.